What follows describes a single T cell receptor beta chain. The antigen is not known. The germline gene is not matched at one end of the junction; a read error may be the cause. The CDR3 has 18 residues. The germline V gene encodes CDR1 SSHAT and CDR2 FNYEAQ (reference sequence). The record originates from a study of cytomegalovirus exposure and HLA in healthy donors. Sequenced by immunoSEQ multiplex PCR; TCRdb stores in-frame clones only, minus some. The sample includes tens of thousands of clones, approximately 91% of them seen just once. Whole-study findings and limits: The classifier was said to identify cytomegalovirus status with high specificity and sensitivity. That first-cohort TCR clusters tended to co-occur in the 120 or so validation repertoires was found in a later analysis. Investigators reported around 150 TCR beta chains as tied to cytomegalovirus. Testing in vitro showed three CMV-associated chains specific for CMV antigens.

This chain uses TRBV7-7 with TRBJ2-2; 10 bases map to TRBD2. The TCR originated in a man aged 25-40 years in good health and CMV-seronegative. Sequencing was done on a sample of PBMCs. The CDR3 DNA reads TGTGCTAGCAGCTTAGGGGGACTAGCGCCAACAAACACCGGGGAGCTGTTTTTT. Its protein is CASSLGGLAPTNTGELFF.